The clone carrying this T cell receptor (beta chain) appeared many times. These data originate in a study of T cells in Graves' hyperthyroidism and ophthalmopathy. V dropped 5 bases and J dropped 5 bases, with 15 bases sitting between them. Germline assignment: CDR1 MNHNS and CDR2 SASEGT. There are 14 residues in the CDR3. Amplified TCR beta CDR3 regions came from RNA transcripts. Carried out on the TCR CDR3, a first-round RT-PCR used the HTBI primer set. TCRdb reprocessed the multiplex PCR reads with MiXCR, giving one entry per CDR3 protein. Here the sample spans approximately 360,000 distinct CDR3 sequences, more than 20% being singletons.

Sequences were obtained from blood. The TCR sequence derives from a man aged 45-65 years with Graves' hyperthyroidism. J is TRBJ2-5 and V is TRBV6-1, with a tentative D call TRBD2 (6 bases). The CDR3 nucleotides are TGTGCCAGCAGTTTTGGGCGGGACTGGGAGACCCAGTACTTC. Its protein is CASSFGRDWETQYF.